The 18 T cell receptor beta chains in this list originate from one sample, sequenced in a study of beta chain features in type 1 diabetes. Expressed TCRB transcripts were sequenced, since all the RNA that had been isolated was reverse transcribed. Profiled with immunoSEQ multiplex PCR; TCRdb holds only in-frame clones, not every one. The repertoire holds approximately 330,000 clones, 8% to 13% seen once, with about 0.015% in the top ten. Sequencing was performed on naive CD4+ T cells from blood. The receptor source for this set is a woman aged 30 to 39 in good health.

This clone was detected only a few times. The chain combines TRBV27 with TRBJ2-7, with a tentative D call TRBD1 (5 bases). V dropped 6 bases and J dropped 2 bases, with 11 bases sitting between them. Germline CDR1 is MNHEY and CDR2 is SMNVEV (reference sequence). This CDR3 contains 13 residues. CDR3: CASSPRVAYEQYF. CDR3 in DNA: TGTGCCAGCAGCCCCAGGGTGGCCTACGAGCAGTACTTC.

The rearrangement links TRBV7-9 to TRBJ1-2; tentative D call: TRBD1 (6 bases). This CDR3 has 14 amino acids. Germline CDR1 and CDR2: SEHNR and FQNEAQ (reference sequence). V lost 7 bases and J 3 bases, leaving 15 bases between the germline ends. CDR3 amino acids: CASTKLKGDYGYTF. DNA of the CDR3: TGTGCCAGCACCAAACTCAAGGGGGACTATGGCTACACCTTC.

The chain employs TRBV28 and TRBJ1-5, with D tentatively TRBD1 (5 bases). Germline lookup yields CDR1 MDHEN and CDR2 SYDVKM. This CDR3 has 15 amino acids. With 6 bases removed from V and 2 bases from J, the gap between germline ends came to 14 bases. The CDR3 spells CASRLPGEGNQPQHF. The DNA of the CDR3 is TGTGCCAGCAGGCTCCCGGGGGAAGGCAATCAGCCCCAGCATTTT.

The sample holds a few counts of this clone. The chain joins TRBV2 to TRBJ1-2, with D unresolved. CDR1 and CDR2 (germline): SNHLY, FYNNEI. V lost 2 bases and J 1 base, leaving 5 bases between the germline ends. The CDR3 runs to 13 residues. Written as DNA, the CDR3 is TGTGCCAGCAGTGAACCCAGTAACTATGGCTACACCTTC. It codes for CASSEPSNYGYTF.

This clone was picked up a small number of times. The gene calls are TRBV7-2 and TRBJ2-7, with 11 bases that match TRBD1. V trimming: 5 bases; J trimming: 4 bases; junction bases outside the gene matches: 7. Germline CDR1 and CDR2: SGHTA and FQGNSA. The CDR3 extends over 15 amino acids. CDR3 sequence: CASSRTGGARYEQYF. The DNA of the CDR3 is TGTGCCAGCAGCCGGACAGGGGGCGCCCGTTACGAGCAGTACTTC.

This clone was detected a few times. The chain couples TRBV4-3 to TRBJ1-5, with a possible D match to TRBD1 (5 bases). This CDR3 is built from 17 residues. V lost 3 bases and J lost 1, with 16 bases in between. Germline CDR1 and CDR2: LGHNA and YSLEER. CDR3 sequence reads: CASSHRSQVKSNQPQHF. CDR3 DNA: TGCGCCAGCAGCCACCGCTCACAGGTTAAAAGCAATCAGCCCCAGCATTTT.

This clone was seen only a few times. The chain joins TRBV25-1 to TRBJ1-1, with 10 bases fitting TRBD1. The CDR3 has 17 amino acids. Per germline, CDR1 MGHDK and CDR2 SYGVNS. The V segment lost 3 bases and the J segment 0 bases; nucleotides outside the gene matches: 7. The CDR3 nucleotides are TGTGCCAGCAGTGAGTGGGACAGGGGCGGCATGAACACTGAAGCTTTCTTT. It is translated as CASSEWDRGGMNTEAFF. Complete variable domain (other parts from reference TRBV25-1 and TRBJ1-1): EADIYQTPRYLVIGTGKKITLECSQTMGHDKMYWYQQDPGMELHLIHYSYGVNSTEKGDLSSESTVSRIRTEHFPLTLESARPSHTSQYLCASSEWDRGGMNTEAFFGQGTRLTVV.

This clone has a handful of counts. This chain uses TRBV2 with TRBJ2-3, with 9 bases matching TRBD1. V lost 6 bases and J lost 5; bases outside the gene matches: 9. Germline V gene lookup returns CDR1 SNHLY and CDR2 FYNNEI. The CDR3 is made up of 15 amino acids. CDR3 loop: CASSAQGARGDTQYF. In DNA, the CDR3 is TGTGCCAGCAGCGCACAGGGGGCGCGTGGAGATACGCAGTATTTT.

This clone was counted only a few times. The chain joins TRBV6-5 to TRBJ2-2; 9 bases line up with TRBD2. V was pared by 7 bases and J by 4 bases, with 7 bases of the junction left unmatched. This CDR3 is built from 15 residues. From germline, CDR1 is MNHEY and CDR2 SVGAGI. The CDR3 nucleotides read TGTGCCAGCACTATAGCGGGAGCCTTCACCGGGGAGCTGTTTTTT. Encoded protein: CASTIAGAFTGELFF.

The chain has TRBV9 and TRBJ2-2; possibly TRBD1 for D (6 bases). The CDR3 loop spans 16 amino acids. CDR1 and CDR2 from the germline V gene are SGDLS and YYNGEE. V dropped 4 bases and J dropped 5 bases, with 18 bases sitting between them. CDR3 sequence (DNA): TGTGCCAGCAGCCCCCAAACAGGGCTGCGGACCGGGGAGCTGTTTTTT. Translation gives CASSPQTGLRTGELFF.

The table lists this clone with a few counts. The rearrangement uses TRBV5-4 and TRBJ2-7; 9 bases line up with TRBD1. The CDR3 loop spans 12 amino acids. The germline V gene encodes CDR1 SGHNT and CDR2 YYREEE (reference sequence). V shed 4 bases and J 6 bases; nucleotides not matched to a gene: 2. This chain's CDR3 is CASSLQGAEQYF. The CDR3 coding sequence is TGTGCCAGCAGCCTACAGGGGGCCGAGCAGTACTTC.

This clone was seen more than once but under ten times. J is TRBJ2-1 and V is TRBV30; 9 positions agree with TRBD2. After removal of 5 bases from V and 2 bases from J, the junction contained 1 base not matched to a gene. The V gene's germline CDR1 is GTSNPN and CDR2 SVGIG (reference sequence). This CDR3 has 13 amino acids. In DNA form, the CDR3 reads TGTGCCTGGGGACTAGCGACCTACAATGAGCAGTTCTTC. Amino acids: CAWGLATYNEQFF.

This clone was seen only a few times. V and J are TRBV5-1 and TRBJ2-7; no definite D call. The CDR3 has 17 residues. CDR1 and CDR2 from the germline V gene are SGHRS and YFSETQ. V gave up 0 bases and J gave up 1 base, with 17 bases separating them. CDR3 nucleotides: TGCGCCAGCAGCTTGGGCAAGACACTTCTCAGATCCTACGAGCAGTACTTC. Encoded protein: CASSLGKTLLRSYEQYF.

This clone was seen a handful of times. J is TRBJ2-3 and V is TRBV30, with D perhaps matching TRBD1 (5 bases). Germline assignment: CDR1 GTSNPN and CDR2 SVGIG (reference sequence). CDR3 length equals 15 residues. Trimming removed 1 base from V and 2 bases from J, with 13 bases in between. The CDR3: CAWSGTARATDTQYF. In DNA form, the CDR3 reads TGTGCCTGGAGTGGGACCGCCAGGGCCACAGATACGCAGTATTTT.

The chain is built from TRBV5-4 and TRBJ2-4; no reliable D call. Looked up from germline, CDR1 is SGHNT and CDR2 is YYREEE (reference sequence). This CDR3 is built from 14 residues. Deletions cut 2 bases from V and 1 base from J, with 7 bases between. The CDR3 spells CASSLQTAKNIQYF. The CDR3 DNA reads as TGTGCCAGCAGCTTACAGACCGCCAAAAACATTCAGTACTTC.

This clone was detected only a few times. This chain uses TRBV5-4 with TRBJ2-7; D possibly corresponds to TRBD2 (7 bases). Trimming removed 0 bases from V and 4 bases from J, with 20 bases in between. The CDR3 extends over 17 amino acids. Germline values: CDR1 SGHNT, CDR2 YYREEE (reference sequence). This chain's CDR3 is CASSLEPGGGGIYEQYF. The CDR3 coding sequence is TGTGCCAGCAGCTTGGAGCCTGGGGGCGGGGGAATATACGAGCAGTACTTC.

This clone has just a few counts. V gene TRBV7-2 combines with J gene TRBJ2-5, with TRBD2 identical over 8 bases. The CDR3 is made up of 16 amino acids. The V and J ends lost 1 base and 5 bases, in that order; junction bases with no gene match: 9. The germline V gene encodes CDR1 SGHTA and CDR2 FQGNSA. CDR3 DNA: TGTGCCAGCAGCTTAGGCGGGTTAGCGGGAATTGAGACCCAGTACTTC. This gives the protein CASSLGGLAGIETQYF.

This clone showed up just a few times. This chain connects TRBV7-9 to TRBJ2-5; D ambiguous. The CDR3 is 14 residues long. Germline values: CDR1 SEHNR, CDR2 FQNEAQ (reference sequence). The V and J ends lost 2 bases and 2 bases respectively, with 9 bases between them. The CDR3 DNA follows: TGTGCCAGCAGCTTAAACGACGGGCAAGAGACCCAGTACTTC. Translating gives CASSLNDGQETQYF.